This T cell receptor beta chain was retrieved from a study of shared clonotypes between healthy human individuals (dated by TCRdb to 2020 to 2022). Background for the entire study: Two women and a few men aged 18 to 49 years were included in the cohort. To increase sequencing depth and limit assay-specific biases, different laboratories used diverse techniques to prepare libraries and sequence TCR repertoires. Per donor, three plates each were used for CD4 naive and CD4 memory, two for CD8 naive, and one for CD8 memory. Per donor, leukapheresis produced somewhere between about 0.85 and 8.9 billion PBMCs. To estimate repertoire size and how much clonotype sharing occurs between individuals, the study deeply sequenced the blood TCR repertoires of about 5 healthy adults. General conclusions and limits of the study: Sampling was restricted to blood, and TCR repertoires in tissues likely differ from the TCR repertoires found in blood. Rarefaction of sorted-subset datasets indicated incomplete sequencing despite the large sequencing depth. About 5% of naive CD4, roughly 3.6% of naive CD8, roughly 2.4% of memory CD4, and 0.35% to 0.4% of memory CD8 clonotypes were shared across several donors. Pairwise subsampling led to the expectation that sequencing depth would affect the degree of clonotype sharing among donors. Naive subsets generally had larger estimated clonotype richness than memory subsets did. Because the study included a small number of donors, the genetic and exposure-history diversity represented was limited. Higher generation probabilities were observed for clonotypes shared by all four sorted-subset donors than for non-shared clonotypes.

The donors were healthy, HIV-negative adults with no recently reported acute infections or vaccinations. All donors were Caucasian adults living in Nashville, Tennessee, USA. CD4+ T cells were enriched by magnetic negative selection, after which naive cells were positively selected on CD45RA and the negative fraction was taken as the memory subset. Blood was collected by leukapheresis, and PBMCs were isolated by Ficoll-Histopaque density gradient centrifugation and then cryopreserved in liquid nitrogen vapor phase. Analytical flow cytometry was used to check the purity and quantity of each magnetically sorted T cell population. Genomic DNA was isolated from each sorted fraction and quantified by UV absorbance on a Nanodrop 2000c. Worth noting for this clone: The antigen this receptor binds is unknown. One base away there is no much larger clone; base qualities are not given.

Trimming takes 0 bases from V and 2 bases from J, and the germline ends sit 12 bases apart. Taken from cysteine to phenylalanine, the CDR3 has 15 residues. Of all the DNA, just the CDR3 is kept, 45 bases in frame from base 1. CDR1 and CDR2 are drawn from the germline V gene: SGHRS, YFSETQ. Using the deep immunoSEQ assay, multiplex PCR amplified TCR CDR3 regions from genomic DNA. Extracted genomic DNA from each cell subset was spread evenly across all wells of several immunoSEQ 96-well plates, with each plate serving as a replicate. For sorted subsets, approximately 210 ng genomic DNA, equal to 30,000 to 35,000 T cell genomes, was loaded into each replicate PCR. Purified libraries were measured with a Qubit 3.0 fluorometer, size-checked on a Bioanalyzer 2100, and measured again with the KAPA Library Quantification kit. Every immunoSEQ 96-well plate was sequenced on a separate single-read 150-cycle Illumina NextSeq 550 flow cell. As for how the authors treated the data: Because the immunoSEQ output held only junctional sequences and lacked quality scores, the filtering could not match the filtering applied to full-length reads. To assign V/J genes and CDR3, sequences were annotated against IMGT germline references using PyIR, a Python wrapper for IgBLAST v1.9. Any read was removed if the V/J assignment was weak (E-value above 1e-6), the CDR3 was missing, or the read contained stop codons, out-of-frame junctions, or ambiguous translated residues. V3J clonotypes were defined by identical inferred V gene, J gene, and CDR3 amino acid sequence. The percentage overlap between two repertoires was calculated by dividing the number of shared unique clonotypes by the size of the smaller repertoire. Three approaches were used to assess repertoire richness: RTK rarefaction, the Chao1 estimator, and Recon v2.1 estimates of unobserved clonotypes. Generation probabilities for all TCRbeta clonotypes obtained by the gDNA method from a few donors were computed using OLGA. The clones in this table, taken by TCRdb from immuneACCESS, are in-frame only. Not every clone is retained; where verified, under half of the shortfall comes from an unresolved V gene, and the cause of the rest is unknown. V, J and clone size reflect that table, while D and trimming were determined from the DNA. Counted in this sample were around 2.3 million clones; around 95% of them appeared once. Roughly 0.13% of the sample lies in the top ten.

Sequencing was carried out using naive CD4+ T cells sorted from blood. The sample's cell subset or site label, decoded: CD45RA+ positively selected. The source of this sequence is a young man in good health. The chain joins TRBV5-1 to TRBJ2-7; a tentative D call is TRBD1 (5 bases match). The CDR3 has the sequence CASSLAATVAYEQYF. The nucleotides read TGCGCCAGCAGCTTGGCCGCGACAGTGGCCTACGAGCAGTACTTC. Where the CDR3 stops, the reference TRBV5-1 and TRBJ2-7 genes take over; the full variable domain is KAGVTQTPRYLIKTRGQQVTLSCSPISGHRSVSWYQQTPGQGLQFLFEYFSETQRNKGNFPGRFSGRQFSNSRSEMNVSTLELGDSALYLCASSLAATVAYEQYFGPGTRLTVT.